Sequencing of this TCR beta chain was carried out in a study of OX40 agonist ivuxolimab in advanced cancers. As concerns this clone: The antigen is undetermined.

Sequencing used immunoSEQ multiplex PCR; TCRdb keeps in-frame clones, though not all of them. The table includes about 52,000 clones, 90% to 95% detected once. Findings and caveats of the study: At doses 0.1 to 3.0 mg/kg, CD4+ and CD8+ clones expanded.

The CDR3 sequence is 15 residues long. Germline V gene data show CDR1 as LNHDA and CDR2 as SQIVND (reference sequence). V trimming: 4 bases; J trimming: 6 bases; junction bases outside the gene matches: 2. The sequence derives from an adult with an advanced solid tumor such as melanoma, head and neck, liver or kidney cancer. The sequences come from CD4+ or CD8+ T cells sorted from blood, collected in a trial of the OX40 agonist ivuxolimab. This sequence joins TRBV19 and TRBJ2-1; the match to TRBD2 covers 14 bases. The CDR3 reads CASSRTSGRSNEQFF. CDR3 nucleotides: TGTGCCAGTAGTAGGACTAGCGGGAGGTCCAATGAGCAGTTCTTC.